This TCR beta chain appears in the sequencing data of a study of blood T cell repertoires in COVID-19. Background on the study: The study drew acute and convalescent COVID-19 samples from the United States, Italy and Spain. T cells, B-cell-depleted T cells, or PBMCs supplied cDNA or gDNA.

Source study methods: Amplifying reference gene primers gave estimates of nucleated cell counts. Clones were sequenced by immunoSEQ multiplex PCR, and TCRdb holds only the in-frame ones, with some missing. V and J calls and clone size are those listed in that table; D and trimming were worked out from the DNA. The table has 150,000 to 200,000 clones, 80% to 95% seen once. The CDR3 sequence is 11 residues long. The V gene's germline CDR1 is DFQATT and CDR2 SNEGSKA (reference sequence). The V and J ends lost 5 bases and 7 bases respectively, with 11 bases between them. The sequence came from a woman in her 50s with acute or convalescent COVID-19. The sequenced sample was peripheral blood. The genes are TRBV20-1 and TRBJ1-1; no definite D call. CDR3 bases: TGCAGTGCTCTCCTTACAGTTGAAGCTTTCTTT. Amino acids: CSALLTVEAFF.